This TCR beta chain was identified in a study of blood T cell dynamics during melanoma immunotherapy. The study's findings and limits: Disease-control patients' PBMC repertoires became either more clonal or more diverse at W3. It remained unknown if the driving T cell clones were melanoma-specific.

Per the germline V gene, CDR1 is KGHSH and CDR2 is LQKENI. J gave up 2 bases and V 4 bases, and 3 bases lay outside the gene matches. This CDR3 spans 15 amino acids. As regards this clone: Its antigen remains unidentified.

A fixed DNA input of about 350 ng was used per bulk PBMC sample. Clones were sequenced by immunoSEQ multiplex PCR, and TCRdb holds only the in-frame ones, with some missing. Of roughly 9,500 clones in the sample, 70% to 90% were seen once. Time point: pre-treatment baseline. Disease control meant complete response, partial response or stable disease at 12 weeks. The V call is TRBV18, the J call TRBJ2-7; 12 nucleotides align to TRBD2. The origin of this receptor is a human donor with melanoma. The material was blood, obtained from a patient treated with checkpoint blockade. CDR3 amino acids: CASSRTSGAPYEQYF. CDR3 in DNA: TGTGCCAGCTCACGGACTAGCGGGGCCCCCTACGAGCAGTACTTC.